This entry describes one T cell receptor beta chain. As processed by the authors: It was from reference gene primer amplification that nucleated cell counts were estimated. TCRdb's copy holds only in-frame clones and misses some; the assay was immunoSEQ multiplex PCR. V, J and clone size derive from that table, while D and trimming were established from the DNA sequence. The table lists around 180,000 clones, roughly 85% of them singletons. V lost 8 bases to trimming and J lost 5 bases; unmatched junction nucleotides: 2. Germline V gene sequence: CDR1 ENHRY, CDR2 SYGVKD. The CDR3 covers 13 residues. The data originate from a study of blood T cell repertoires in COVID-19. Turning to the study itself: PBMCs, B-cell-depleted T cells, or T cells provided the cDNA or gDNA that made up the material.

This sequence was found in a woman in her twenties or thirties with acute or convalescent COVID-19. V is TRBV10-3 and J is TRBJ1-6; TRBD1 matches 8 bases. Sequenced sample: peripheral blood. The CDR3 DNA sequence: TGTGCCATCTCGGGACAGGATAATTCACCCCTCCACTTT. It encodes CAISGQDNSPLHF.